The 19 T cell receptor beta chains in this list originate from one sample, sequenced in a study of cytomegalovirus exposure and HLA in healthy donors. The PCR contained 60 Vbeta and 13 Jbeta primers. Produced via immunoSEQ multiplex PCR; TCRdb's table is partial and in-frame only. The sample has about 110,000 clones; over 65% are singletons. Sequences were obtained from PBMCs. The receptors originated from a man aged 40-50 years in good health and CMV-seropositive.

The genes are TRBV28 and TRBJ2-7; D may be TRBD1 (5 bases). The V end lost 3 bases, the J end lost 2 bases, and 8 bases lay between the germline ends. This CDR3 spans 13 amino acids. The germline V gene has CDR1 MDHEN and CDR2 SYDVKM. CDR3 bases: TGTGCCAGCAGTTTGTCAGGGACCTACGAGCAGTACTTC. This translates into CASSLSGTYEQYF.

The V call is TRBV28, the J call TRBJ1-1; D gene unclear. The V end lost 7 bases, the J end lost 5 bases, and 11 bases lay between the germline ends. From germline, CDR1 is MDHEN and CDR2 SYDVKM. The CDR3 spans 12 residues. DNA of the CDR3: TGTGCCAGCATCACGCGTGGTACTGAAGCTTTCTTT. Amino acids: CASITRGTEAFF. The whole variable domain, remainder taken from reference TRBV28 and TRBJ1-1, is DVKVTQSSRYLVKRTGEKVFLECVQDMDHENMFWYRQDPGLGLRLIYFSYDVKMKEKGDIPEGYSVSREKKERFSLILESASTNQTSMYLCASITRGTEAFFGQGTRLTVV.

This sequence joins TRBV9 and TRBJ2-2; 11 nucleotides agree with TRBD1. With V trimmed by 3 bases and J by 6 bases, 7 bases remained unmatched. CDR3 size: 16 residues. Germline V gene lookup returns CDR1 SGDLS and CDR2 YYNGEE. DNA of the CDR3: TGTGCCAGCAGCGGGCGGACAGGGGGCAGGGCCGGGGAGCTGTTTTTT. As protein: CASSGRTGGRAGELFF.

V is TRBV6-1 and J is TRBJ1-1; weak D call: TRBD1 (6 bases). Germline V gene lookup returns CDR1 MNHNS and CDR2 SASEGT. This CDR3 has 13 residues. Trimming took off 7 bases at V and 2 bases at J, with 11 bases between the two ends. The CDR3 DNA sequence: TGTGCCAGCATGGGCAGGGGAAACACTGAAGCTTTCTTT. It is translated as CASMGRGNTEAFF.

This chain joins TRBV7-8 and TRBJ2-1, with 7 positions matching TRBD1. Germline CDR1 and CDR2: SGHVS and FQNEAQ. J was trimmed by 10 bases and V by 5 bases; bases with no gene match: 14. The length of the CDR3 is 15 residues. This CDR3 reads CASSPTGQTTGEQFF. CDR3 sequence (DNA): TGTGCCAGCAGCCCGACGGGACAGACTACGGGAGAGCAGTTCTTC.

The genes are TRBV27 and TRBJ1-6, with TRBD1 matching 8 bases. Germline CDR1 and CDR2: MNHEY and SMNVEV (reference sequence). With V trimmed by 6 bases and J by 2 bases, 15 bases remained unmatched. The CDR3 is 19 residues long. The CDR3 region has the DNA TGTGCCAGCAGGTCTGACCAGGGGGCCCTTGGGGCCTATAATTCACCCCTCCACTTT. Translating it yields CASRSDQGALGAYNSPLHF.

This clone has more than one count but fewer than ten. The rearrangement uses TRBV7-2 and TRBJ1-4, with 9 bases identical to TRBD1. CDR3 length equals 14 residues. Germline values: CDR1 SGHTA, CDR2 FQGNSA. The V segment lost 7 bases and the J segment 8 bases; nucleotides outside the gene matches: 8. For the CDR3, the DNA is TGTGCCAGCACCCAAAGCGACAGGGGGGAAAAACTGTTTTTT. Its protein is CASTQSDRGEKLFF.

The chain uses TRBV5-1 and TRBJ2-2; TRBD1 might be the D (6 bases). Trimming left V 7 bases short and J 1 base short, with 11 bases between. The germline V gene encodes CDR1 SGHRS and CDR2 YFSETQ. This CDR3 contains 14 residues. The chain's CDR3 is CASEQGLNTGELFF. The CDR3 bases are TGCGCCAGCGAACAGGGTTTGAACACCGGGGAGCTGTTTTTT.

This chain joins TRBV10-3 and TRBJ2-3; 7 bases match TRBD2. The V gene end was trimmed by 3 bases and the J gene end by 0 bases; junction bases not matched to a gene: 3. Germline CDR1 reads ENHRY; CDR2 reads SYGVKD. The CDR3 has 15 amino acids. The CDR3 here is CAISDGGLSTDTQYF. Here the CDR3 DNA reads TGTGCCATCAGTGATGGGGGACTAAGCACAGATACGCAGTATTTT.

This clone was observed a handful of times. The V call is TRBV7-9, the J call TRBJ1-1; TRBD1 agrees at 9 bases. Germline V gives CDR1 SEHNR, CDR2 FQNEAQ (reference sequence). Trimming cost V 5 bases and J 0 bases; bases outside gene matches: 7. The CDR3 has 16 amino acids. As DNA, the CDR3 is TGTGCCAGCAGCCGCCGGGGACAGGGCTTGAACACTGAAGCTTTCTTT. As protein: CASSRRGQGLNTEAFF.

As DNA, the CDR3 is TGTGCCAGTTCACGGACACCCCCCTACGAGCAGTACTTC. This translates into CASSRTPPYEQYF. The chain combines TRBV19 with TRBJ2-7; D possibly corresponds to TRBD1 (5 bases). The germline V and J ends were trimmed by 8 bases and 2 bases, with 13 bases remaining between them. This CDR3 is built from 13 residues. Germline-derived CDR1 and CDR2 are LNHDA and SQIVND (reference sequence).

This clone turned up a few times. The chain uses TRBV11-3 and TRBJ2-5; 9 bases line up with TRBD1. CDR3 length equals 16 residues. Germline V gives CDR1 SGHNT, CDR2 YENEEA. V shed 1 base, J shed 5 bases, and the junction held 8 bases outside the gene matches. The CDR3 DNA sequence: TGTGCCAGCAGCTTAGTGGTGGGACAGGGTGAGGAGACCCAGTACTTC. Its protein is CASSLVVGQGEETQYF.

The CDR3 region has the DNA TGTGCCAGCACCCCTTGGGCAGGGATGACATATGGCTACACCTTC. Amino acids: CASTPWAGMTYGYTF. The chain recombines TRBV27 with TRBJ1-2, with a weak D call TRBD1 (5 bases). With 7 bases removed from V and 5 bases from J, the gap between germline ends came to 20 bases. CDR1 is MNHEY and CDR2 is SMNVEV in the germline V gene (reference sequence). The CDR3 runs to 15 residues.

The V and J genes are TRBV28 and TRBJ1-5; D perhaps matches TRBD1 (5 bases). Trimming pared 9 bases from V and 2 bases from J, leaving 17 bases between. There are 15 residues in the CDR3. Germline-derived CDR1 and CDR2 are MDHEN and SYDVKM. CDR3 nucleotides: TGTGCCAGTCGAAGAGGGGCGGGGGGCAATCAGCCCCAGCATTTT. Protein product: CASRRGAGGNQPQHF. The full variable domain, with the rest looked up from reference TRBV28 and TRBJ1-5, is DVKVTQSSRYLVKRTGEKVFLECVQDMDHENMFWYRQDPGLGLRLIYFSYDVKMKEKGDIPEGYSVSREKKERFSLILESASTNQTSMYLCASRRGAGGNQPQHFGDGTRLSIL.

The V call is TRBV27, the J call TRBJ1-1, with a possible D match to TRBD1 (5 bases). V was cut by 2 bases and J by 2 bases, with 12 bases left in between. Germline loops: CDR1 MNHEY, CDR2 SMNVEV (reference sequence). The length of the CDR3 is 15 residues. The DNA for the CDR3 is TGTGCCAGCAGTTTAGACGGACACATTAACACTGAAGCTTTCTTT. The encoded protein is CASSLDGHINTEAFF.

In regard to this clone: A read error may account for a junction end that differs from germline. V and J are TRBV5-6 and TRBJ2-6; possibly TRBD1 for D (5 bases). Germline CDR1 reads SGHDT; CDR2 reads YYEEEE. The CDR3 covers 14 residues. The CDR3 reads CASSLGAGANGLTF. CDR3 DNA: TGTGCCAGCAGCTTGGGCGCTGGGGCCAACGGCCTGACTTTC.

The rearrangement uses TRBV21-1 and TRBJ1-1. TRBV21-1 is marked as a pseudogene. The CDR3 consists of 17 residues. The CDR3 DNA is TGTGCCAGCAGCAAAGAAGGGAGGGGGTGGGCGAGGACTGAAGCTTTCTTT. This codes for CASSKEGRGWARTEAFF.

Comments on this clone: Other DNA variants within this sample encode the same CDR3. The rearrangement uses TRBV27 and TRBJ2-7, with D possibly being TRBD1 (8 bases). Germline V gene lookup returns CDR1 MNHEY and CDR2 SMNVEV (reference sequence). V lost 4 bases, J lost 4 bases, and 11 bases lay in between. The CDR3 is made up of 13 amino acids. The CDR3 reads CASSYRGGYEQYF. In nucleotides, the CDR3 is TGTGCCAGCAGTTACAGGGGGGGTTACGAGCAGTACTTC.

V usage is TRBV7-6 and J usage is TRBJ1-2, with D unresolved. V lost 5 bases to trimming and J lost 2 bases, with 15 bases between them. Germline V gene data show CDR1 as SGHVS and CDR2 as FNYEAQ. The CDR3 is made up of 15 amino acids. CDR3 DNA sequence: TGTGCCAGCAGCCCTAGACTTGTAGGAAACTATGGCTACACCTTC. It is translated as CASSPRLVGNYGYTF.